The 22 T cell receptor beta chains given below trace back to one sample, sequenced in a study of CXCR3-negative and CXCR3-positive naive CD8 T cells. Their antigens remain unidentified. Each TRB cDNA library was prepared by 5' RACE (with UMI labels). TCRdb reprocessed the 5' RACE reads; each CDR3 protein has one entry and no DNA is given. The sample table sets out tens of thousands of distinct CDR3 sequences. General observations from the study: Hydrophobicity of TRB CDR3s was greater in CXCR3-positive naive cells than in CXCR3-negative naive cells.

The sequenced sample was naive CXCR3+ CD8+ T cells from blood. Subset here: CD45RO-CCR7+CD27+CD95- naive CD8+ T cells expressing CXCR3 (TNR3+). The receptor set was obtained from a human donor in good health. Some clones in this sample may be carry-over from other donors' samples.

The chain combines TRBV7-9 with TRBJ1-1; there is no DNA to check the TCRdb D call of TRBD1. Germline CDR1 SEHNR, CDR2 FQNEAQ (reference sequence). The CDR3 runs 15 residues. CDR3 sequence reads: CASSLHRGLDTEAFF. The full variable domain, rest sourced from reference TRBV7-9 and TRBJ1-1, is DTGVSQNPRHKITKRGQNVTFRCDPISEHNRLYWYRQTLGQGPEFLTYFQNEAQLEKSRLLSDRFSAERPKGSFSTLEIQRTEQGDSAMYLCASSLHRGLDTEAFFGQGTRLTVV.

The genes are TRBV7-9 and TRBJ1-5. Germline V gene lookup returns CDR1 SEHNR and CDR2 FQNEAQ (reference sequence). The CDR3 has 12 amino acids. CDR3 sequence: CASSLVSQPQHF.

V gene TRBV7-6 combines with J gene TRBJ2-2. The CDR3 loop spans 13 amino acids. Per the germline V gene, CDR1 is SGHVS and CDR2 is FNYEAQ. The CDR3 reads CASKTENTGELFF.

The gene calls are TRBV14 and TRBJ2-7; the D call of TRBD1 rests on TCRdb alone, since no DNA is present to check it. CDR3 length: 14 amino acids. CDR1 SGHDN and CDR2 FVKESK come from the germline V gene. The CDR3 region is CASSQGTGGYEQYF.

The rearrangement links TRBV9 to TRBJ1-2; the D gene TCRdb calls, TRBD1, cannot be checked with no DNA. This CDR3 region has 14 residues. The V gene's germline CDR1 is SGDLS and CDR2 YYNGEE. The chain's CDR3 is CASSVRQGLSGYTF.

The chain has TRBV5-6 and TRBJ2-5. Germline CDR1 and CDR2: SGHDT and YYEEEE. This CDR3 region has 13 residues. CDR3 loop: CASSLAQQETQYF.

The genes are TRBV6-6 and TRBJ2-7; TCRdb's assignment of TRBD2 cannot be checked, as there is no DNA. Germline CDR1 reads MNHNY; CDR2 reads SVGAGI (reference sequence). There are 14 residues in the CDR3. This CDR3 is CASSYSLAVYEQYF.

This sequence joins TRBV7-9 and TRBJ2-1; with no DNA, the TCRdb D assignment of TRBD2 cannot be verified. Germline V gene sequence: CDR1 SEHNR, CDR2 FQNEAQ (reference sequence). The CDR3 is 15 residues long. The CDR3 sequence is CASSSSSGGSNEQFF. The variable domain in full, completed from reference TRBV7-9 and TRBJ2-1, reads DTGVSQNPRHKITKRGQNVTFRCDPISEHNRLYWYRQTLGQGPEFLTYFQNEAQLEKSRLLSDRFSAERPKGSFSTLEIQRTEQGDSAMYLCASSSSSGGSNEQFFGPGTRLTVL.

CDR3: CASSVDGYNEQFF. The rearrangement uses TRBV9 and TRBJ2-1. Germline V gene data show CDR1 as SGDLS and CDR2 as YYNGEE. The CDR3 runs 13 residues.

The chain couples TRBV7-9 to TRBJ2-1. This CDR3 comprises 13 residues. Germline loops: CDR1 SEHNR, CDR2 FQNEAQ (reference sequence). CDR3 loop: CASSLVASYEQFF.

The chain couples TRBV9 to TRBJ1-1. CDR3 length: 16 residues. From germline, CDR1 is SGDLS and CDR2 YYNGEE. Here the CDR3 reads CASRPTGTLSGTEAFF.

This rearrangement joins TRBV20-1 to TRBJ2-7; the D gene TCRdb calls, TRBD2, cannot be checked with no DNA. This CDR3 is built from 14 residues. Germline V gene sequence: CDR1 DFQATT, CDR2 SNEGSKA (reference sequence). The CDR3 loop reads CSAEMRVVWTEQYF.

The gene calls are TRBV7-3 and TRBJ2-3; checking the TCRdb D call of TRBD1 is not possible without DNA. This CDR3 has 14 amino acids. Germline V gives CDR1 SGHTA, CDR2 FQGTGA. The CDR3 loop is CASSLIGGTDTQYF.

CDR3 protein: CASSHGLAGGPDTQYF. The V and J genes are TRBV18 and TRBJ2-3; TCRdb lists TRBD2, though no DNA is available to test this call. Germline-derived CDR1 and CDR2 are KGHSH and LQKENI. There are 16 residues in the CDR3.

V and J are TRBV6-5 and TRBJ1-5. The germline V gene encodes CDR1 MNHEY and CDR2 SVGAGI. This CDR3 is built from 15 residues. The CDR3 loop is CASSNLAGSNQPQHF.

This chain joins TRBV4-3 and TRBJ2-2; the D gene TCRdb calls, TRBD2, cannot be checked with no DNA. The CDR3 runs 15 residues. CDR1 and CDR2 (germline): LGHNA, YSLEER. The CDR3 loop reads CASSQLAGGPGELFF.

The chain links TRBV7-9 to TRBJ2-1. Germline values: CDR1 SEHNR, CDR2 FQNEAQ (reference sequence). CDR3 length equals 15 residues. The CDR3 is CASSSSGMGYNEQLF.

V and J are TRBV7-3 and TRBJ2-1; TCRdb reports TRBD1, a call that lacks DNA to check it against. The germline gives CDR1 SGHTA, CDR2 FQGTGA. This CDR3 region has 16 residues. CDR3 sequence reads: CASSLSVGGSYNEQFF. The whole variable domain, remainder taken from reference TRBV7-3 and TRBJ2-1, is GAGVSQTPSNKVTEKGKYVELRCDPISGHTALYWYRQSLGQGPEFLIYFQGTGAADDSGLPNDRFFAVRPEGSVSTLKIQRTERGDSAVYLCASSLSVGGSYNEQFFGPGTRLTVL.

CDR3 amino acids: CASMERGSYNEQFF. This chain links TRBV7-9 with TRBJ2-1; TCRdb lists TRBD2, though no DNA is available to test this call. This CDR3 contains 14 residues. Per the germline V gene, CDR1 is SEHNR and CDR2 is FQNEAQ (reference sequence).

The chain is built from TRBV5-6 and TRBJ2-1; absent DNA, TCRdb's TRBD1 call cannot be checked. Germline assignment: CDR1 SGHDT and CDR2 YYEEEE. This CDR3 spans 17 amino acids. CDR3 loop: CASSLPEAGGSYNEQFF.

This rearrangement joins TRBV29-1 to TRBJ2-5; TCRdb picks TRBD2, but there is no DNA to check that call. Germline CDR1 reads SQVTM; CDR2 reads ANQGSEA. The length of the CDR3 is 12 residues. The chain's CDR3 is CSVEDGRETQYF.

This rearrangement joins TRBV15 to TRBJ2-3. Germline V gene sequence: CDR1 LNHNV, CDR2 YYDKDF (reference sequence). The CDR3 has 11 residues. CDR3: CATRATDTQYF.